The rows below give T cell receptor beta chains drawn from one sample of a study of T cells in Graves' hyperthyroidism and ophthalmopathy. TCRdb reanalysed the multiplex PCR reads using MiXCR and keeps one entry per CDR3 protein. The sample lists 700,000 or so distinct CDR3 sequences, about a sixth seen once, with 8.4% in the top ten. Sample: blood. Receptor source: a man between 18 and 29 years old with Graves' hyperthyroidism. CDR3s include the opening cysteine and the closing phenylalanine or tryptophan. Each record gives: V gene, J gene, clone size, D gene, CDR3 DNA, CDR3 protein. A D gene is named only where the DNA matches it firmly. Size is omitted from some rows. Given values are once, few, many or a class for expanded clones.

v_gene: TRBV18; j_gene: TRBJ1-5; abundance: few; d_gene: -; CDR3nt: TGTGCCAGCTCACCACTTGGGGGGGCGGGTCAGCCCCAGCATTTT; CDR3aa: CASSPLGGAGQPQHF
v_gene: TRBV6-1; j_gene: TRBJ1-5; abundance: many; d_gene: -; CDR3nt: TGTGCCAGCAGTGAAAGGTGGGGGTCAAGCAATCAGCCCCAGCATTTT; CDR3aa: CASSERWGSSNQPQHF
v_gene: TRBV2; j_gene: TRBJ2-5; abundance: many; d_gene: TRBD2; CDR3nt: TGTGCCAGCAGTGAGTTAGCGGGGAAACAAGAGACCCAGTACTTC; CDR3aa: CASSELAGKQETQYF
v_gene: TRBV18; j_gene: TRBJ1-1; abundance: -; d_gene: -; CDR3nt: TGTGCCAGCTCCCCCGCGGGGGCCGGCACTGAAGCTTTCTTT; CDR3aa: CASSPAGAGTEAFF
v_gene: TRBV7-6; j_gene: TRBJ2-3; abundance: -; d_gene: -; CDR3nt: TGTGCCAGCAGCCACGCCTCGGTAGATACGCAGTATTTT; CDR3aa: CASSHASVDTQYF
v_gene: TRBV29-1; j_gene: TRBJ1-1; abundance: -; d_gene: TRBD1; CDR3nt: TGCAGCGTTGGGACAGGGGGAGCTGAAGCTTTCTTT; CDR3aa: CSVGTGGAEAFF
v_gene: TRBV28; j_gene: TRBJ1-5; abundance: many; d_gene: -; CDR3nt: TGTGCCAGCAGCTCAGGGATTAATCAGCCCCAGCATTTT; CDR3aa: CASSSGINQPQHF
v_gene: TRBV28; j_gene: TRBJ1-5; abundance: many; d_gene: -; CDR3nt: TGTGCCAGCAGTTGGGACCCCAAGGGAAGTAGTCAGCCCCAGCATTTT; CDR3aa: CASSWDPKGSSQPQHF
v_gene: TRBV18; j_gene: TRBJ1-5; abundance: -; d_gene: TRBD1; CDR3nt: TGTGCCAGCTCACCGGGACAGGGGGCTATCAATCAGCCCCAGCATTTT; CDR3aa: CASSPGQGAINQPQHF
v_gene: TRBV20-1; j_gene: TRBJ2-7; abundance: -; d_gene: TRBD2; CDR3nt: TGCAGTGCTAGAGTTGGGGGACTAGCGGGAGGGATGGGCCCCGAGCAGTACTTC; CDR3aa: CSARVGGLAGGMGPEQYF
v_gene: TRBV19; j_gene: TRBJ2-7; abundance: -; d_gene: -; CDR3nt: TGTGCCAGTAGTACAGGGGGAGGCCTCCGAGAGCAGTACTTC; CDR3aa: CASSTGGGLREQYF
v_gene: TRBV28; j_gene: TRBJ2-7; abundance: few; d_gene: TRBD2; CDR3nt: TGTGCCAGCAGGCTACTAGCGGGAGTGCACGAGCAGTACTTC; CDR3aa: CASRLLAGVHEQYF
v_gene: TRBV6-5; j_gene: TRBJ2-5; abundance: many; d_gene: -; CDR3nt: TGTGCCAGCAGTTACCCGGGGGCCCAGTACTTC; CDR3aa: CASSYPGAQYF
v_gene: TRBV7-3; j_gene: TRBJ2-7; abundance: -; d_gene: -; CDR3nt: TGTGCCAGCAGCTTAGGTCCCGGCGCTTTTTACGAGCAGTACTTC; CDR3aa: CASSLGPGAFYEQYF
v_gene: TRBV12-3/TRBV12-4; j_gene: TRBJ2-5; abundance: few; d_gene: -; CDR3nt: TGTGCCAGCAGTCGGGTAGGAGTGACCCAGTACTTC; CDR3aa: CASSRVGVTQYF
v_gene: TRBV4-1; j_gene: TRBJ1-5; abundance: -; d_gene: -; CDR3nt: TGCGCCAGCAGCTTTGAGGGTCCCCGGGGCAATCAGCCCCAGCATTTT; CDR3aa: CASSFEGPRGNQPQHF
v_gene: TRBV24-1; j_gene: TRBJ2-7; abundance: -; d_gene: TRBD1; CDR3nt: TGTGCCACCAGTGATTTGAGGACAGGCGAGCAGTACTTC; CDR3aa: CATSDLRTGEQYF
v_gene: TRBV7-2; j_gene: TRBJ2-1; abundance: -; d_gene: TRBD2; CDR3nt: TGTGCCAGCAGCTTAGTAGGACTAGCGGAGACCAATGAGCAGTTCTTC; CDR3aa: CASSLVGLAETNEQFF
v_gene: TRBV9; j_gene: TRBJ2-1; abundance: few; d_gene: -; CDR3nt: TGTGCCAGCAGCCCCCGAGATGGTACCCACAATGAGCAGTTCTTC; CDR3aa: CASSPRDGTHNEQFF
v_gene: TRBV28; j_gene: TRBJ2-7; abundance: -; d_gene: -; CDR3nt: TGTGCCAGCAGTACTCCAGGGAGCTCCTACGAGCAGTACTTC; CDR3aa: CASSTPGSSYEQYF
v_gene: TRBV7-2; j_gene: TRBJ2-7; abundance: -; d_gene: -; CDR3nt: TGTGCCAGCAGCTTAGATCCGGGACTCATCTACGAGCAGTACTTC; CDR3aa: CASSLDPGLIYEQYF
v_gene: TRBV12-5; j_gene: TRBJ2-1; abundance: few; d_gene: TRBD2; CDR3nt: TGTGCTAGTGCCACCCCTGCCGGGACTAGTTCCTACAATGAGCAGTTCTTC; CDR3aa: CASATPAGTSSYNEQFF